These 21 T cell receptor beta chains originate from one sample sequenced in a study of blood T cells in healthy people across ages. Through a sample-barcoded 5' primer and a J-beta primer mix, a second PCR was run for roughly 6 to 11 cycles. TCRdb recomputed calls from the 5' RACE reads with MiXCR, one row per CDR3 protein. The repertoire holds 1,500,000 or so distinct CDR3 sequences, with around 55% as singletons. The sequenced sample was blood. The receptor source for this set is a man aged 18 to 35 in good health.

The rearrangement links TRBV2 to TRBJ2-5; D possibly corresponds to TRBD1 (6 bases). Trimming shortened V by 8 bases and J by 3 bases, and 10 bases separated the two germline ends. CDR3 size: 12 residues. Germline V lookup: CDR1 SNHLY, CDR2 FYNNEI. The CDR3 here is CASDWTEETQYF. In nucleotides, the CDR3 is TGTGCCAGCGACTGGACAGAAGAGACCCAGTACTTC.

The chain is built from TRBV15 and TRBJ2-3; the match to TRBD2 covers 9 bases. V gave up 0 bases and J gave up 10 bases; unmatched junction bases: 14. The CDR3 runs 17 residues. Germline CDR1 and CDR2: LNHNV and YYDKDF (reference sequence). The CDR3 spells CATSRDPLAGLGDAQYF. CDR3 in DNA: TGTGCCACCAGCAGAGATCCGCTAGCGGGGTTAGGGGATGCGCAGTATTTT.

The rearrangement uses TRBV6-5 and TRBJ2-5; weak D call: TRBD1 (7 bases). Trimming stripped 5 bases from V and 4 bases from J, with 20 bases between. Germline CDR1 reads MNHEY; CDR2 reads SVGAGI. CDR3 length: 16 amino acids. CDR3 DNA: TGTGCCAGCAGTCGACCAAACAGGGGAGGAGTAGAGACCCAGTACTTC. It yields the protein CASSRPNRGGVETQYF.

The chain's CDR3 is CASSLQIGRSNEKLFF. DNA for the CDR3: TGCGCCAGCAGTTTGCAAATTGGACGGTCTAATGAAAAACTGTTTTTT. The chain employs TRBV5-1 and TRBJ1-4; D is uncertain. Trimming took 5 bases from V and 3 from J, leaving 17 bases between them. Per the germline V gene, CDR1 is SGHRS and CDR2 is YFSETQ. This CDR3 is 16 amino acids long. Full variable domain (missing parts from reference TRBV5-1 and TRBJ1-4): KAGVTQTPRYLIKTRGQQVTLSCSPISGHRSVSWYQQTPGQGLQFLFEYFSETQRNKGNFPGRFSGRQFSNSRSEMNVSTLELGDSALYLCASSLQIGRSNEKLFFGSGTQLSVL.

This clonotype was seen repeatedly, ten times or more. The chain links TRBV27 to TRBJ1-5, with unresolved D. The germline V gene has CDR1 MNHEY and CDR2 SMNVEV (reference sequence). This CDR3 spans 14 amino acids. V lost 6 bases to trimming and J lost 4 bases, with 13 bases between them. CDR3 nucleotides: TGTGCCAGCAGCTTAGGAACAGCGAATCAGCCCCAGCATTTT. Residues: CASSLGTANQPQHF.

V gene TRBV29-1 combines with J gene TRBJ2-7, with 8 bases fitting TRBD2. Looked up from germline, CDR1 is SQVTM and CDR2 is ANQGSEA. Trimming removed 4 bases from V and 4 bases from J; junction bases left unmatched: 12. The CDR3 sequence is 15 residues long. CDR3 sequence: CSVGYLGLAKYEQYF. The CDR3 DNA follows: TGCAGCGTTGGGTACCTTGGACTAGCCAAGTACGAGCAGTACTTC.

This chain connects TRBV9 to TRBJ2-5; maybe TRBD2 (5 bases). The germline V gene encodes CDR1 SGDLS and CDR2 YYNGEE. The CDR3 length is 15 residues. V dropped 0 bases and J dropped 3 bases, with 12 bases sitting between them. Written as DNA, the CDR3 is TGTGCCAGCAGCGTAGTCCTAGTGGGAGAAGAGACCCAGTACTTC. Protein product: CASSVVLVGEETQYF.

This chain connects TRBV7-9 to TRBJ2-3; D not resolved. This CDR3 is 12 amino acids long. Between the trimmed V and J ends, which lost 6 bases and 7 bases, there was a span of 11 bases. Germline CDR1 reads SEHNR; CDR2 reads FQNEAQ (reference sequence). The CDR3 protein is CASRSQRNTQYF. CDR3 bases: TGTGCCAGCAGGTCACAGCGAAATACGCAGTATTTT.

This clonotype turned up a few times. The J gene is TRBJ2-5, the V gene TRBV29-1; D may be TRBD1 (5 bases). The J call is doubtful: the DNA matches TRBJ2-7 better. CDR1 is SQVTM and CDR2 is ANQGSEA in the germline V gene. The CDR3 contains 13 residues. CDR3 bases: TGCAGCGTAAGGACCATAGGGGCCTACGAGCAGTACTTC. Protein sequence: CSVRTIGAYEQYF.

The gene calls are TRBV20-1 and TRBJ2-3; D is possibly TRBD1 (5 bases). V lost 0 bases and J 6 bases, leaving 10 bases between the germline ends. The CDR3 runs to 13 residues. Germline CDR1 is DFQATT and CDR2 is SNEGSKA (reference sequence). CDR3 nucleotides: TGCAGTGCTAGAGATTACAGGCGGGATACGCAGTATTTT. Amino acid sequence: CSARDYRRDTQYF.

A note on this clonotype: Its ends do not fully match the called genes, so a read error is possible. V and J are TRBV7-2 and TRBJ2-3; D is possibly TRBD1 (7 bases). The CDR3 consists of 16 residues. Germline V gene sequence: CDR1 SGHTA, CDR2 FQGNSA. This CDR3 reads CASSLDGGDSTETQYF. CDR3 DNA sequence: TGTGCCAGCAGCTTAGACGGCGGGGACAGCACAGAGACGCAGTATTTT.

This clonotype was picked up one time. The chain has TRBV6-5 and TRBJ2-1; tentative D call: TRBD2 (6 bases). V shed 3 bases and J shed 7 bases, with 13 bases lying between them. CDR1 MNHEY and CDR2 SVGAGI come from the germline V gene. The CDR3 covers 14 residues. DNA for the CDR3: TGTGCCAGCAGTTATAACCGGGAGAGTAATGAGCAGTTCTTC. Its translation: CASSYNRESNEQFF.

V is TRBV27 and J is TRBJ2-5; 16 positions match TRBD2. This CDR3 comprises 14 residues. Trimming took 4 bases from V and 13 from J; bases not matched to a gene: 6. Germline V gene data show CDR1 as MNHEY and CDR2 as SMNVEV (reference sequence). For the CDR3, the DNA is TGTGCCAGCAGTTCCGGGACTAGCGGGGGGGAGTGGTACTTC. Protein product: CASSSGTSGGEWYF.

The chain combines TRBV10-3 with TRBJ1-2, with 7 bases lining up with TRBD1. This CDR3 contains 12 residues. Germline CDR1 and CDR2: ENHRY and SYGVKD. Unmatched junction bases numbered 2, after V lost 3 bases and J lost 7 bases. The CDR3 nucleotides read TGTGCCATCAGTGAACGGGACAGTGGCTACACCTTC. Its translation is CAISERDSGYTF.

The chain has TRBV27 and TRBJ2-7; no clear D gene. The V end lost 5 bases, the J end lost 2 bases, and 10 bases lay between the germline ends. Germline V gene data show CDR1 as MNHEY and CDR2 as SMNVEV (reference sequence). This CDR3 is built from 13 residues. CDR3 loop: CASSQSNTYEQYF. The CDR3 nucleotides are TGTGCCAGCAGTCAATCCAACACCTACGAGCAGTACTTC.

The genes are TRBV28 and TRBJ1-2; 7 bases agree with TRBD1. The CDR3 is 12 residues long. V lost 5 bases and J lost 6; bases outside the gene matches: 3. The germline V gene has CDR1 MDHEN and CDR2 SYDVKM. The CDR3 here is CASSQGVDGYTF. The CDR3 DNA is TGTGCCAGCAGTCAGGGGGTGGATGGCTACACCTTC.

This clonotype was observed a handful of times. This chain uses TRBV5-6 with TRBJ2-5; D may be TRBD1 or TRBD2 (6 bases each). The length of the CDR3 is 14 residues. CDR1 is SGHDT, CDR2 YYEEEE, per germline. Trimming left V 2 bases short and J 4 bases short, with 12 bases between. The CDR3 spells CASSFGGPGETQYF. The CDR3 bases are TGTGCCAGCAGCTTCGGGGGCCCAGGAGAGACCCAGTACTTC.

The rearrangement joins TRBV20-1 to TRBJ2-7, with TRBD2 as a possible D gene (5 bases). The length of the CDR3 is 16 residues. The germline V gene encodes CDR1 DFQATT and CDR2 SNEGSKA (reference sequence). V was pared by 3 bases and J by 2 bases, with 20 bases between. CDR3 nucleotide sequence: TGCAGTGCTAGCAAGGATGGAAGCGGACCCGCCTACGAGCAGTACTTC. This codes for CSASKDGSGPAYEQYF.

This clonotype occurred a few times. CDR3 loop: CASSQEMTEWTNYGYTF. The CDR3 coding sequence is TGCGCCAGCAGCCAAGAAATGACGGAGTGGACTAACTATGGCTACACCTTC. V is TRBV4-1 and J is TRBJ1-2, with unresolved D. Trimming shortened V by 0 bases and J by 0 bases, and 14 bases separated the two germline ends. The CDR3 runs 17 residues. CDR1 is MGHRA, CDR2 YSYEKL, per germline.

The CDR3 is CASSAGRLYGYTF. The CDR3 DNA reads as TGCGCCAGCAGTGCCGGACGCCTCTATGGCTACACCTTC. The chain is built from TRBV10-1 and TRBJ1-2; D is unclear. CDR3 size: 13 residues. Per the germline V gene, CDR1 is WNHNN and CDR2 is SYGVQD (reference sequence). The V end was cut by 4 bases, the J end by 4 bases, with 10 bases between.

The V and J genes are TRBV9 and TRBJ2-7; weak D call: TRBD1 (5 bases). Germline-derived CDR1 and CDR2 are SGDLS and YYNGEE. The CDR3 has 14 amino acids. V was cut by 0 bases and J by 6 bases, with 13 bases left in between. The CDR3 spells CASSVARTSGEQYF. The CDR3 bases are TGTGCCAGCAGCGTAGCTAGGACATCCGGCGAGCAGTACTTC.